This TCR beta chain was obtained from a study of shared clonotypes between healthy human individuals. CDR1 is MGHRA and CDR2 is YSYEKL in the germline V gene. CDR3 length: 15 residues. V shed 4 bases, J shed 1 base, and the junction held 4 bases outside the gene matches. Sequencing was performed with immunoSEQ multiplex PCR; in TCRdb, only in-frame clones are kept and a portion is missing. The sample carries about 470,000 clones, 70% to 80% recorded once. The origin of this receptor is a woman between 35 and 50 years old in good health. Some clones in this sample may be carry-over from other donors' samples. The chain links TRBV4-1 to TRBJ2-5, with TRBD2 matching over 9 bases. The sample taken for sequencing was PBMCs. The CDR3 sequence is CASSRLAAFQETQYF. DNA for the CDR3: TGCGCCAGCAGCCGACTAGCGGCATTCCAAGAGACCCAGTACTTC.